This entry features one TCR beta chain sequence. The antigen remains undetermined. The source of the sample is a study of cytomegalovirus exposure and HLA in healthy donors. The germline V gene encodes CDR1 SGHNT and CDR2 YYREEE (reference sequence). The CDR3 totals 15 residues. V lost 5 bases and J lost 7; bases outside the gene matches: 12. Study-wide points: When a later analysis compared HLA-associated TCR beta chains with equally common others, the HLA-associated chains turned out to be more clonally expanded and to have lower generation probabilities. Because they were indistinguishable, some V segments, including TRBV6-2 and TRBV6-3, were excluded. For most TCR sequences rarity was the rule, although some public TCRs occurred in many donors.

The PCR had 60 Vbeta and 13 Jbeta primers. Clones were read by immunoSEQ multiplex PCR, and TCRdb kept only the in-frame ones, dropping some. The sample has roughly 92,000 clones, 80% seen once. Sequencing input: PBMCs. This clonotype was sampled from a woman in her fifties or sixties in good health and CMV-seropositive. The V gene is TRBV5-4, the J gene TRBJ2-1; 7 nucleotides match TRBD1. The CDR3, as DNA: TGTGCCAGCAGTTTCCGACAGGGACCTCGGAATGAGCAGTTCTTC. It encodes CASSFRQGPRNEQFF. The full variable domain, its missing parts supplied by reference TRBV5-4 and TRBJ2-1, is ETGVTQSPTHLIKTRGQQVTLRCSSQSGHNTVSWYQQALGQGPQFIFQYYREEENGRGNFPPRFSGLQFPNYSSELNVNALELDDSALYLCASSFRQGPRNEQFFGPGTRLTVL.